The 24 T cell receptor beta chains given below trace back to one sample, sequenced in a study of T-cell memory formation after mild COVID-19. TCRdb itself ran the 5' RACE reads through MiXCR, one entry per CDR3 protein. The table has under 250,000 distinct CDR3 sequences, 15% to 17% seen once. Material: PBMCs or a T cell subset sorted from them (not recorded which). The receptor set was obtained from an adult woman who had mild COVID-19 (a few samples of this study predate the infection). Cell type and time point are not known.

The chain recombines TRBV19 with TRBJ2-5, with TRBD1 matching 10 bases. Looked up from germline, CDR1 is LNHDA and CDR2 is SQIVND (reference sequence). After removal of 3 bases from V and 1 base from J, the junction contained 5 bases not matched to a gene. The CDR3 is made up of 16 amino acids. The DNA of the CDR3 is TGTGCCAGTAGTATCGGGACAGGGGTTTCCCAAGAGACCCAGTACTTC. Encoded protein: CASSIGTGVSQETQYF.

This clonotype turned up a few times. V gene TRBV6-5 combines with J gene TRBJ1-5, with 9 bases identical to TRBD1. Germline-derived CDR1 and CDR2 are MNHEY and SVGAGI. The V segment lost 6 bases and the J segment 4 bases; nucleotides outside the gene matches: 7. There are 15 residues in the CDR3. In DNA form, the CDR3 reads TGTGCCAGCAGCACCACAGGGGGCGGGAATCAGCCCCAGCATTTT. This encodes CASSTTGGGNQPQHF.

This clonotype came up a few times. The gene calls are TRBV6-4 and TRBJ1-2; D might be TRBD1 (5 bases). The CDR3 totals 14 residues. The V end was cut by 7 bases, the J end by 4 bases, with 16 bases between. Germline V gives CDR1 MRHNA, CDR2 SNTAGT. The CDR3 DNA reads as TGTGCCAGCAAGGGGAGTGGATCCTCCTATGGCTACACCTTC. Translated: CASKGSGSSYGYTF.

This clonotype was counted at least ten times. DNA for the CDR3: TGTGCCAGCAGTTTATCTAATGAGGGGATAGGTGGCTACACCTTC. Encoded protein: CASSLSNEGIGGYTF. The chain couples TRBV12-3 or TRBV12-4 to TRBJ1-2, with D possibly being TRBD1 (5 bases). The CDR3 has 15 amino acids. V gave up 2 bases and J gave up 7 bases, with 17 bases separating them.

The CDR3: CASSGEGASGYTF. The CDR3 DNA sequence: TGTGCCAGCAGCGGTGAGGGGGCAAGTGGCTACACCTTC. This chain uses TRBV9 with TRBJ1-2, with 7 bases that match TRBD1. After removal of 3 bases from V and 7 bases from J, the junction contained 6 bases not matched to a gene. Germline V gene sequence: CDR1 SGDLS, CDR2 YYNGEE. This CDR3 spans 13 amino acids. Drawing the rest from reference TRBV9 and TRBJ1-2, the complete variable domain is DSGVTQTPKHLITATGQRVTLRCSPRSGDLSVYWYQQSLDQGLQFLIQYYNGEERAKGNILERFSAQQFPDLHSELNLSSLELGDSALYFCASSGEGASGYTFGSGTRLTVV.

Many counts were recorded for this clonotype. The DNA of the CDR3 is TGTGCCAGCAGTCTTTACGAGCAGTACTTC. The encoded protein is CASSLYEQYF. The chain is built from TRBV12-3 or TRBV12-4 and TRBJ2-7; D is ambiguous. The CDR3 is made up of 10 amino acids. Trimming shortened V by 5 bases and J by 4 bases, and 3 bases separated the two germline ends.

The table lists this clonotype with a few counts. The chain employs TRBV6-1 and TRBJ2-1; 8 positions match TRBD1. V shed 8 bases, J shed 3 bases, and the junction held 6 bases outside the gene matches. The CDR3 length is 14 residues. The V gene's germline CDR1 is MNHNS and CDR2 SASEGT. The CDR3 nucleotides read TGTGCCAGCCTCGGACAGGGTGTCTACAATGAGCAGTTCTTC. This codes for CASLGQGVYNEQFF.

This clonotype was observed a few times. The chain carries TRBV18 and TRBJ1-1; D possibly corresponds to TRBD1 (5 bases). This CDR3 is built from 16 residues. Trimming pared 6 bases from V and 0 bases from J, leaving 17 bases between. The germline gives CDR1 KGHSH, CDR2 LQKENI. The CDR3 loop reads CASSLRGRDLNTEAFF. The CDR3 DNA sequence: TGTGCCAGCTCTCTCAGAGGACGGGACCTGAACACTGAAGCTTTCTTT.

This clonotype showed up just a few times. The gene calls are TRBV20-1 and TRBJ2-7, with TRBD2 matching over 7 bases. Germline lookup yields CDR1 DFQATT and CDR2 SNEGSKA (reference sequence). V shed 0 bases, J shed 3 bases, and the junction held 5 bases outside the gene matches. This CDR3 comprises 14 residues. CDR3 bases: TGCAGTGCTAGAGAGGGCGGGAGTCTCTACGAGCAGTACTTC. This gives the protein CSAREGGSLYEQYF.

CDR3 coding DNA: TGTGCCAGCAGCCGAGGCACTTCAGGGGAGCAGTACTTC. Its translation: CASSRGTSGEQYF. The J gene is TRBJ2-7, the V gene TRBV3-1; D is perhaps TRBD1 (5 bases). The length of the CDR3 is 13 residues. The ends were cut back, 4 bases at V and 7 bases at J, with 14 bases in the middle. Germline CDR1 is LGHDT and CDR2 is YNNKEL (reference sequence).

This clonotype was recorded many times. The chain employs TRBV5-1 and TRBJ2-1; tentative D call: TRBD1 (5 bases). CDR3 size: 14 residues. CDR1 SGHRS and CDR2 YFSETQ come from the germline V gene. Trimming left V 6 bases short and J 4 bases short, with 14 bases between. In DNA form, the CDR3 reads TGCGCCAGCATGGCTTGGGGCGCTTACAATGAGCAGTTCTTC. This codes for CASMAWGAYNEQFF.

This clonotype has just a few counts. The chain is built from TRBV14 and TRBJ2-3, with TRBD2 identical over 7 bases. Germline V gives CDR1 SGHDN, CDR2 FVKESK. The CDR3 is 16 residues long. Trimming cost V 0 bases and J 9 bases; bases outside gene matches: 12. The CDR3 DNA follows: TGTGCCAGCAGCCAAGATTTAACGCGGGAGAGGGGAACGCAGTATTTT. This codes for CASSQDLTRERGTQYF.

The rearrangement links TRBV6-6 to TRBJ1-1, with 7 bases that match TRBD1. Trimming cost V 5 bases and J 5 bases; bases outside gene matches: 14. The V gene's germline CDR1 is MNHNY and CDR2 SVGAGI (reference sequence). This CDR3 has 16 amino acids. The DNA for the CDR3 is TGTGCCAGCAGTCCCGGACAGGACGCACCTAGGACTGAAGCTTTCTTT. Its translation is CASSPGQDAPRTEAFF.

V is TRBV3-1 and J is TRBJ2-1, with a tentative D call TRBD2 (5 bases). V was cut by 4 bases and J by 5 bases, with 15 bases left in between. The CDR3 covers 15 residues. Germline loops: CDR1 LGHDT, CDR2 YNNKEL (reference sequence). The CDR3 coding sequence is TGTGCCAGCAGCCGCGGGTTACCAACAAACAATGAGCAGTTCTTC. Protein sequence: CASSRGLPTNNEQFF.

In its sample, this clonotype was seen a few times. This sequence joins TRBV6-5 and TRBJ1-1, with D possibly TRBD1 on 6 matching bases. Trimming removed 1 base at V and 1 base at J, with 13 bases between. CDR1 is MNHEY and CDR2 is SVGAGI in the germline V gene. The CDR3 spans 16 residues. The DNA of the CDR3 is TGTGCCAGCAGTTACTGGCGGGGGGCCGGGAACACTGAAGCTTTCTTT. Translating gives CASSYWRGAGNTEAFF.

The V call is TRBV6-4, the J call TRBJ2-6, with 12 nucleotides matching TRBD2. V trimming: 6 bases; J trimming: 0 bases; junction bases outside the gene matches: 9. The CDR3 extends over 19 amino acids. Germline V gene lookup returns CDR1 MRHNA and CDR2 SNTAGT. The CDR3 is CASSQNGLAGSSGANVLTF. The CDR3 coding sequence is TGTGCCAGCAGCCAAAACGGACTAGCGGGAAGCTCTGGGGCCAACGTCCTGACTTTC.

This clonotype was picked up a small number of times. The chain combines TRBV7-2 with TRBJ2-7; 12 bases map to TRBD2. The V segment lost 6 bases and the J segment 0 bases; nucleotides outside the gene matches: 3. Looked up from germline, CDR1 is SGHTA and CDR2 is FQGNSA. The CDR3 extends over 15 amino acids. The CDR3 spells CASSGLAGNSYEQYF. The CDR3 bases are TGTGCCAGCAGTGGACTAGCGGGAAACTCCTACGAGCAGTACTTC.

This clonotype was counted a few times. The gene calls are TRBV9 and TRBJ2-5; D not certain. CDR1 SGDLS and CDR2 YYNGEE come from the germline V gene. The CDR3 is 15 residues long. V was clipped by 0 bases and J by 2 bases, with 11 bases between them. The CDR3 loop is CASSVGVGTQETQYF. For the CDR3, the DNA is TGTGCCAGCAGCGTAGGTGTAGGAACTCAAGAGACCCAGTACTTC.

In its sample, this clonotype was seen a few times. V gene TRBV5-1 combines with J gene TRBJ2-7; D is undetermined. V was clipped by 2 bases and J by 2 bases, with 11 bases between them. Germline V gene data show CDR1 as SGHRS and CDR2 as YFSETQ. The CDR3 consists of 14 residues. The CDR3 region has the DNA TGCGCCAGCAGCTTAGGCGGTACAACCTACGAGCAGTACTTC. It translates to CASSLGGTTYEQYF.

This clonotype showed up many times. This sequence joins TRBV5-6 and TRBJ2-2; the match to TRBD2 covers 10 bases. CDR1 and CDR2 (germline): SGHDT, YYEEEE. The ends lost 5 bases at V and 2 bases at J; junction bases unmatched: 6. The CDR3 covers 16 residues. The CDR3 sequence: CASSPIAGGNTGELFF. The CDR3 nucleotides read TGTGCCAGCAGTCCTATAGCGGGGGGAAACACCGGGGAGCTGTTTTTT.

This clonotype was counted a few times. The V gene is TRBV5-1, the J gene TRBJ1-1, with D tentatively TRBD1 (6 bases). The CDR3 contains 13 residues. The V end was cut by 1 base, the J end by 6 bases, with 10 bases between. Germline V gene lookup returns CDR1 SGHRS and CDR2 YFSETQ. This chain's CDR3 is CASSLLGGSEAFF. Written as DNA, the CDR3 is TGCGCCAGCAGCTTGCTGGGGGGCTCTGAAGCTTTCTTT.

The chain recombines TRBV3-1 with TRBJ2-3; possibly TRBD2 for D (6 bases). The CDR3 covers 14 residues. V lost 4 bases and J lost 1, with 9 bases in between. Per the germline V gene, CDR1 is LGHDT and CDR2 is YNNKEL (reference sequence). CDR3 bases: TGTGCCAGCAGCCCGGGACTCCGCACAGATACGCAGTATTTT. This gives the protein CASSPGLRTDTQYF.

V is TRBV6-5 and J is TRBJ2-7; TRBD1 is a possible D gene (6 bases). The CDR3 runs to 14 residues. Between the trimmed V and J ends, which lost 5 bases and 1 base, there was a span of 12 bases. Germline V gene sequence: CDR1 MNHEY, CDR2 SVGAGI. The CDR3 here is CASSNDRISYEQYF. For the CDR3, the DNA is TGTGCCAGCAGTAACGACAGGATATCCTACGAGCAGTACTTC.

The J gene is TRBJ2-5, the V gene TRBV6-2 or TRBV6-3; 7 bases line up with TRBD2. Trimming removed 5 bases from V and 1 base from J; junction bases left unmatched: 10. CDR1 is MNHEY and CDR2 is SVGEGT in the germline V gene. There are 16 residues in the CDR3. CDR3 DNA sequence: TGTGCCAGCAGTCCCCTCAGCGGGGATTTCCAAGAGACCCAGTACTTC. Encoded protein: CASSPLSGDFQETQYF.